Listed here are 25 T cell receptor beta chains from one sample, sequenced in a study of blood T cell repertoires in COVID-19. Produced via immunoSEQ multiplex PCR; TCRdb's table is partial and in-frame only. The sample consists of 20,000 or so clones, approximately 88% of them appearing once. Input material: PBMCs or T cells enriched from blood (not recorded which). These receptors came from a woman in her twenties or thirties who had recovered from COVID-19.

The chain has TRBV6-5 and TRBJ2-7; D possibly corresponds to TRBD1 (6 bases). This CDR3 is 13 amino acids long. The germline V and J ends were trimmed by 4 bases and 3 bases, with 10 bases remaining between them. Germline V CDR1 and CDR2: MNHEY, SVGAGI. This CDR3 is CASSCTGCYEQYF. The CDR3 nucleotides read TGTGCCAGCAGTTGCACAGGGTGCTACGAGCAGTACTTC.

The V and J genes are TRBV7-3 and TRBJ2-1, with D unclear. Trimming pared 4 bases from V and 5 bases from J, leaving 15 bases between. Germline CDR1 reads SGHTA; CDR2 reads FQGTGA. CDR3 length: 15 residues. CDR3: CASSSSRVSHNEQFF. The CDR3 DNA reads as TGTGCCAGCAGCTCCTCCCGCGTGTCCCACAATGAGCAGTTCTTC.

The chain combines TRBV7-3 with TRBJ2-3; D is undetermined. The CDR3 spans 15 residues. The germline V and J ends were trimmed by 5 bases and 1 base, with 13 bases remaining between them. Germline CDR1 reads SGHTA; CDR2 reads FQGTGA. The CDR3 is CASSPGPEGTDTQYF. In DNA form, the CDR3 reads TGTGCCAGCAGCCCCGGCCCAGAGGGCACAGATACGCAGTATTTT.

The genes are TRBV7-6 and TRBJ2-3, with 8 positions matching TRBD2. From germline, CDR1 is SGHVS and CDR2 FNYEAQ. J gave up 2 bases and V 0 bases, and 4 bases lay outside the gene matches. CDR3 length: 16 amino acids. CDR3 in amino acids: CASSLASGGPTDTQYF. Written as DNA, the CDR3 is TGTGCCAGCAGCTTAGCGAGCGGGGGCCCCACAGATACGCAGTATTTT. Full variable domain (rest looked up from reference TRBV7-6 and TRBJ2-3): GAGVSQSPRYKVTKRGQDVALRCDPISGHVSLYWYRQALGQGPEFLTYFNYEAQQDKSGLPNDRFSAERPEGSISTLTIQRTEQRDSAMYRCASSLASGGPTDTQYFGPGTRLTVL.

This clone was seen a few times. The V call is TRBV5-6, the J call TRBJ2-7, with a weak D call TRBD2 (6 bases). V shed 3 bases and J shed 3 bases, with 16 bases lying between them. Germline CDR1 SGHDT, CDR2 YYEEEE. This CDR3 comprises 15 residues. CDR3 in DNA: TGTGCCAGCAGCTGGACCGGGACTGGCCACTACGAGCAGTACTTC. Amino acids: CASSWTGTGHYEQYF.

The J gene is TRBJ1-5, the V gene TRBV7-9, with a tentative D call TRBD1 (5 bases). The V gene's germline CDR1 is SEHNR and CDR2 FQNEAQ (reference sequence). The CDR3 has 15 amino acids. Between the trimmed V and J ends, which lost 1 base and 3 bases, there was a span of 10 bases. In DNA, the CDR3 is TGTGCCAGCAGCTTAGGTGGACACGACAATCAGCCCCAGCATTTT. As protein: CASSLGGHDNQPQHF.

The CDR3 sequence is CAWRRWTANTEAFF. The CDR3 bases are TGTGCCTGGAGAAGGTGGACAGCTAACACTGAAGCTTTCTTT. The genes are TRBV30 and TRBJ1-1; the D gene is possibly TRBD1 (6 bases). CDR3 length: 14 residues. The germline V gene encodes CDR1 GTSNPN and CDR2 SVGIG (reference sequence). The V end was cut by 3 bases, the J end by 2 bases, with 13 bases between.

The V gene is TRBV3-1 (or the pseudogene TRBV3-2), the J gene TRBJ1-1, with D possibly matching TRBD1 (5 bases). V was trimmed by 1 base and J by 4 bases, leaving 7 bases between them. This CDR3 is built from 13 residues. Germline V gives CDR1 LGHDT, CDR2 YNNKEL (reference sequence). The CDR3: CASSQAGGTEAFF. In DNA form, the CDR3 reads TGTGCCAGCAGCCAAGCGGGGGGCACTGAAGCTTTCTTT.

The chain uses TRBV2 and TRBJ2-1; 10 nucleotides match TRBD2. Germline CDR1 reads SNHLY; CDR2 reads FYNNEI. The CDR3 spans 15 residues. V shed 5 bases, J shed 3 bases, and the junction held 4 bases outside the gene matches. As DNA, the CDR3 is TGTGCCAGCAGTTTGCTAGCGGGGGACTACAATGAGCAGTTCTTC. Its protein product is CASSLLAGDYNEQFF. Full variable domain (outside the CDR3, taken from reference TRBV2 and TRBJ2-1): EPEVTQTPSHQVTQMGQEVILRCVPISNHLYFYWYRQILGQKVEFLVSFYNNEISEKSEIFDDQFSVERPDGSNFTLKIRSTKLEDSAMYFCASSLLAGDYNEQFFGPGTRLTVL.

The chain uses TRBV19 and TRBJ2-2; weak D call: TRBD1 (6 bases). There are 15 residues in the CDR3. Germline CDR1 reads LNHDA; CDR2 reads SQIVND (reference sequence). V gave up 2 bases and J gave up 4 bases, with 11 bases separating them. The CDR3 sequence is CASSIPGTTTGELFF. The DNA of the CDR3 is TGTGCCAGTAGTATACCCGGGACAACCACCGGGGAGCTGTTTTTT.

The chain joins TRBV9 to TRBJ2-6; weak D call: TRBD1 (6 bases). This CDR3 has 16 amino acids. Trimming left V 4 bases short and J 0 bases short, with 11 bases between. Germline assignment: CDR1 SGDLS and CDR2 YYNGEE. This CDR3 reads CASSSRTVSGANVLTF. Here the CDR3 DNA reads TGTGCCAGCAGCTCCCGGACAGTCTCTGGGGCCAACGTCCTGACTTTC.

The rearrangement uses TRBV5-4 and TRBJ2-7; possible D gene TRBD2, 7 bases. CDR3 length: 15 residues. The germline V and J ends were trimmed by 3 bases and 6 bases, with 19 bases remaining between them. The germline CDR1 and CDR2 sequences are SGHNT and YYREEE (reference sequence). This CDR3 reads CASSYLGGGAFEQYF. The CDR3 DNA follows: TGTGCCAGCAGCTACCTTGGAGGGGGGGCTTTCGAGCAGTACTTC.

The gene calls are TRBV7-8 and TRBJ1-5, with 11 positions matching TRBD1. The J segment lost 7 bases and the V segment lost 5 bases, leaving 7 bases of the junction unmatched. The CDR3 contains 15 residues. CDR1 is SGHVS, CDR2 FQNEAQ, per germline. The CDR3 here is CASSVGTGGRQPQHF. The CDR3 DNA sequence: TGTGCCAGCAGCGTAGGGACAGGGGGGAGGCAGCCCCAGCATTTT.

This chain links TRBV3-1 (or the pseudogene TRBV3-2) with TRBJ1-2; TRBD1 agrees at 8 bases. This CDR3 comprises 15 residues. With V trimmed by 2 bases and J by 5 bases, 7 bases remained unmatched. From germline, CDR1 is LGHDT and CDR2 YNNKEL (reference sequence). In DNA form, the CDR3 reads TGTGCCAGCAGCCAATTGACAGGGGCGGGTTATGGCTACACCTTC. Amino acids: CASSQLTGAGYGYTF.

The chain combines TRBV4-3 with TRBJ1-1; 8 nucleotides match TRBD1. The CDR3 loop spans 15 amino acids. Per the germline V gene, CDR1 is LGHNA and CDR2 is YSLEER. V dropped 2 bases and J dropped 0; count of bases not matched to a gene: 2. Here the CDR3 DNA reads TGCGCCAGCAGCCAACAGACAGGGGTGAACACTGAAGCTTTCTTT. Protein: CASSQQTGVNTEAFF.

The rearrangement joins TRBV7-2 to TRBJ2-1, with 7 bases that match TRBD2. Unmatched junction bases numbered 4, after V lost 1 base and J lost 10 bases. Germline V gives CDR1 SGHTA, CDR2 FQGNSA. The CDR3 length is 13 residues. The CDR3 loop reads CASSLVAGEEQFF. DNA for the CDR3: TGTGCCAGCAGCTTAGTTGCGGGGGAGGAGCAGTTCTTC.

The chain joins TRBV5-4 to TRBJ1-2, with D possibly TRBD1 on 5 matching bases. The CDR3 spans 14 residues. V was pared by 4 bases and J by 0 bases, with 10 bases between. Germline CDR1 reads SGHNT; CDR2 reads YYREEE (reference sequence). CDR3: CASSPETANYGYTF. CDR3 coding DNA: TGTGCCAGCAGCCCGGAGACAGCTAACTATGGCTACACCTTC.

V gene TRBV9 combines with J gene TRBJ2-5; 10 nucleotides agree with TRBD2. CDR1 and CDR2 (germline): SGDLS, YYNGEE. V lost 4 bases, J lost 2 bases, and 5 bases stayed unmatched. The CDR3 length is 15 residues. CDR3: CASSRGAGGQETQYF. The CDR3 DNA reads TGTGCCAGCAGCCGAGGAGCGGGGGGGCAAGAGACCCAGTACTTC.

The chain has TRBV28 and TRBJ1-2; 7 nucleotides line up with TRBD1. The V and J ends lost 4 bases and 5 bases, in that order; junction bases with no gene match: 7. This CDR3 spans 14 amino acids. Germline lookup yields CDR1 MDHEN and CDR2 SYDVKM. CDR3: CASSSGTAPYGYTF. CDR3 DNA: TGTGCCAGCAGTTCCGGGACAGCACCATATGGCTACACCTTC.

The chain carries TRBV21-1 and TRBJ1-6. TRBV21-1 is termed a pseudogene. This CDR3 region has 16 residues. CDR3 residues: CASSKLGANLNSPLHF. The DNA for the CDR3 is TGTGCCAGCAGCAAATTAGGAGCTAACCTCAATTCACCCCTCCACTTT.

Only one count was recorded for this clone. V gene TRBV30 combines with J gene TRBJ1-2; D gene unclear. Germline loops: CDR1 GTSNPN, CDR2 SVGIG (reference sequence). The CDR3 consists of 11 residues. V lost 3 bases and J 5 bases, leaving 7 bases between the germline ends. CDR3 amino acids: CAWSGEYGYTF. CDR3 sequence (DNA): TGTGCCTGGAGCGGGGAATATGGCTACACCTTC.

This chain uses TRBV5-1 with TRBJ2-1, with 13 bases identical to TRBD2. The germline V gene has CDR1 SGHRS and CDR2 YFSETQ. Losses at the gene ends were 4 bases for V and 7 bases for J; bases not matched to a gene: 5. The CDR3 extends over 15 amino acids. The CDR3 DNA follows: TGCGCCAGCAGCACTAGCGGGGGGGCGGAAAATGAGCAGTTCTTC. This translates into CASSTSGGAENEQFF.

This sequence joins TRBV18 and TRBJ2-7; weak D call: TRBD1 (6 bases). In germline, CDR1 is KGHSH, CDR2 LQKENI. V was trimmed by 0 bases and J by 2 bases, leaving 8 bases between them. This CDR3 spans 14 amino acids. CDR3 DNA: TGTGCCAGCTCACCACCGGGGGCAGCCTACGAGCAGTACTTC. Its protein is CASSPPGAAYEQYF.

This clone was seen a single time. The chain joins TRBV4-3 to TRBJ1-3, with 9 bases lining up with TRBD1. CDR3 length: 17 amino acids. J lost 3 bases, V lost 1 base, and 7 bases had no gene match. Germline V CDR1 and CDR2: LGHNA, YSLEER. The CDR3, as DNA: TGCGCCAGCAGCCAAGGCCCGGGACAGGGAAATGGAAACACCATATATTTT. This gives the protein CASSQGPGQGNGNTIYF.

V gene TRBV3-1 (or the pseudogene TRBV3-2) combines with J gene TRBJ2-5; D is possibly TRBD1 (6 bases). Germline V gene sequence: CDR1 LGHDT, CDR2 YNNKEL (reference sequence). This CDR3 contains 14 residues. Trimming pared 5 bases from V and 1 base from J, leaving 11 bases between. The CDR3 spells CASSRRQAQETQYF. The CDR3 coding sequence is TGTGCCAGCAGCAGACGACAGGCCCAAGAGACCCAGTACTTC.